This T cell receptor (beta chain) was sequenced during a study of OX40 agonist ivuxolimab in advanced cancers. Libraries were prepared by immunoSEQ multiplex PCR; TCRdb keeps only in-frame clonotypes and omits some of them. The data hold 84,000 or so clones, with roughly 84% observed a single time. With 6 bases removed from V and 4 bases from J, the gap between germline ends came to 13 bases. The germline V gene encodes CDR1 MNHEY and CDR2 SVGAGI. This CDR3 is 14 amino acids long. The sequence was collected from an adult with an advanced solid tumor such as melanoma, head and neck, liver or kidney cancer. The specimen comprised CD4+ or CD8+ T cells sorted from blood, sampled in a trial of the OX40 agonist ivuxolimab. The chain combines TRBV6-5 with TRBJ1-5; D gene unclear. This CDR3 reads CASSPIHLNQPQHF. The CDR3 region has the DNA TGTGCCAGCAGCCCCATACACTTAAATCAGCCCCAGCATTTT.